A selection of T cell receptor beta chains follows, all from one sample in a study of OX40 agonist ivuxolimab in advanced cancers. Assay used: immunoSEQ multiplex PCR; TCRdb lists only in-frame clones, some missing. The sample yields 89,000 or so clones, 88% seen once. The sequencing here drew on CD4+ or CD8+ T cells sorted from blood, taken in a trial of the OX40 agonist ivuxolimab. Source of these receptors: an adult with an advanced solid tumor such as melanoma, head and neck, liver or kidney cancer. CDR3s include the opening cysteine and the closing phenylalanine or tryptophan. The order of the fields is V gene, J gene, CDR3 protein.

TRBV28	TRBJ2-7	CASSPPSRDSGQYF
TRBV7-2	TRBJ2-3	CASSLAPSTDTQYF
TRBV11-2	TRBJ2-3	CASLFASDTQYF
TRBV5-4	TRBJ2-7	CASSQKLGELHEQYF
TRBV6-1	TRBJ2-7	CASSEASTVALYEQYF
TRBV4-1	TRBJ2-5	CASSQDRLAGGARETQYF
TRBV5-6	TRBJ1-2	CASSFKEERYGYTF
TRBV19	TRBJ2-1	CATSLRDREFPSSYNEQFF
TRBV5-4	TRBJ2-4	CASSDPVAKNIQYF
TRBV28	TRBJ2-1	CASTRSSLWNEQFF
TRBV6-5	TRBJ1-2	CASSYSGGVYGYTF
TRBV28	TRBJ2-6	CASSRIRTGGVSGANVLTF
TRBV5-1	TRBJ2-3	CASSLFSLRDDTDTQYF
TRBV19	TRBJ1-1	CATADRDYSEAFF
TRBV5-1	TRBJ1-1	CASSLNSNRNTEAFF
TRBV4-2	TRBJ2-3	CASSQDVTSGRQADTQYF
TRBV5-5	TRBJ1-1	CASSWLGTAFF
TRBV2	TRBJ2-7	CATGTGYSYEQYF
TRBV9	TRBJ1-4	CASSVDVGYGTNEKLFF
TRBV7-2	TRBJ2-5	CASRSGGQETQYF
TRBV28	TRBJ1-5	CASSLQAVGNQPQHF
TRBV14	TRBJ1-2	CASKGTETYGYTF
TRBV28	TRBJ1-4	CASTTPQGALKKLFF
TRBV5-4	TRBJ2-2	CASSLDSYTGELFF
TRBV19	TRBJ1-2	CASTRRGAQGYGYTF
TRBV2	TRBJ1-2	CASSEEGPTIFYTF
TRBV20-1	TRBJ1-1	CSPKLNTEAFF
TRBV7-3	TRBJ2-3	CASSLTGASTDTQYF
TRBV21-1	TRBJ2-1	CASSTPWSSYNEQFF
TRBV19	TRBJ2-7	CASSVPAGEQYF
TRBV4-3	TRBJ2-7	CASSQEGLAGAYEQYF
TRBV7-3	TRBJ2-6	CASSLAGTSNYGANVLTF
TRBV7-9	TRBJ1-3	CASSPGPDTIYF
TRBV9	TRBJ2-2	CASSVWAGGNTGELFF
TRBV19	TRBJ2-5	CASRPAGGKETQYF
TRBV30	TRBJ2-1	CAWQPGSAYNEQFF
TRBV5-7	TRBJ2-3	CASSIPGPQYF
TRBV7-2	TRBJ2-7	CASSSSKGEVYEQYF
TRBV2	TRBJ2-2	CASIDPAGELFF
TRBV10-3	TRBJ2-7	CAIRGGANSYEQYF
TRBV5-5	TRBJ2-5	CASSELAAQETQYF
TRBV27	TRBJ1-4	CASRRTGFGEKLFF
TRBV6-5	TRBJ2-3	CASSYLQGVDTQYF
TRBV6-4	TRBJ2-1	CASSQEVGYNEQFF
TRBV7-3	TRBJ2-1	CASSLPGTSGRHEQFF
TRBV11-2	TRBJ2-3	CASSSITDTQYF
TRBV29-1	TRBJ2-1	CSVMGQPGSEQFF
TRBV4-2	TRBJ1-1	CASSQDGGVAAFF
TRBV19	TRBJ2-1	CASSIARLAGHNEQFF